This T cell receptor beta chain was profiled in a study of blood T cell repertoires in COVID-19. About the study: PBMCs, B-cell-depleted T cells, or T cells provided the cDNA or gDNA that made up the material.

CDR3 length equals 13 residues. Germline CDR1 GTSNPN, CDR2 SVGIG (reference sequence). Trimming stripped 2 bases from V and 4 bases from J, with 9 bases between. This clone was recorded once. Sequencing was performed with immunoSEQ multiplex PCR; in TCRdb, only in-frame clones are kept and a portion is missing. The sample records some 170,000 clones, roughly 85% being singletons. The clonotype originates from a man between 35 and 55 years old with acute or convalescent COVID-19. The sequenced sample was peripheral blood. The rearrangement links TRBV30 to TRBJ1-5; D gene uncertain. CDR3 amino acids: CAWSPQNNQPQHF. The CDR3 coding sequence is TGTGCCTGGAGTCCACAGAATAATCAGCCCCAGCATTTT.